The 23 T cell receptor beta chains listed next were all sequenced from one sample in a study of PD-1 blockade in classical Hodgkin lymphoma. The patients all showed relapse after autologous stem cell transplantation, while their brentuximab vedotin exposure varied. TCRdb's table, derived via immunoSEQ multiplex PCR, lists solely in-frame clones and lacks some. The table includes 90,000 to 95,000 clones, approximately 89% detected once. The material was peripheral blood mononuclear cells (PBMCs), obtained before the second cycle of nivolumab. These receptors were collected from a human donor with classical Hodgkin lymphoma.

The rearrangement uses TRBV16 and TRBJ1-3; the match to TRBD1 covers 9 bases. The junction had 8 bases not matched to a gene; V was cut back by 7 bases and J by 1 base. CDR3 length: 16 residues. Germline V CDR1 and CDR2: KGHSY, FQNENV. Written as DNA, the CDR3 is TGTGCCAGCACCACCTTGGACAGGGGTTCTGGAAACACCATATATTTT. Translation gives CASTTLDRGSGNTIYF.

The V call is TRBV6-5, the J call TRBJ2-3, with TRBD2 as a possible D gene (6 bases). V was shortened by 6 bases and J by 0 bases, with 13 bases between the two germline ends. The CDR3 consists of 15 residues. The V gene's germline CDR1 is MNHEY and CDR2 SVGAGI. CDR3 amino acids: CASRPPGTSTDTQYF. The DNA for the CDR3 is TGTGCCAGCAGACCCCCGGGGACTAGCACAGATACGCAGTATTTT.

V and J are TRBV6-4 and TRBJ2-3, with 8 bases identical to TRBD1. The CDR3 covers 15 residues. V shed 6 bases, J shed 0 bases, and the junction held 5 bases outside the gene matches. Germline loops: CDR1 MRHNA, CDR2 SNTAGT. The CDR3 sequence: CASSQGASSTDTQYF. CDR3 in DNA: TGTGCCAGCAGCCAGGGGGCGAGTAGCACAGATACGCAGTATTTT.

The rearrangement joins TRBV28 to TRBJ2-1; D is uncertain. The CDR3 loop spans 14 amino acids. The V gene lost 7 bases and the J gene lost 0 bases, with 10 bases spanning the gap. Per the germline V gene, CDR1 is MDHEN and CDR2 is SYDVKM. The CDR3 DNA reads as TGTGCCAGCAAAGTAGGAAGCTCCTACAATGAGCAGTTCTTC. This encodes CASKVGSSYNEQFF.

The genes are TRBV19 and TRBJ1-5, with a tentative D call TRBD1 (5 bases). The CDR3 runs to 16 residues. Germline assignment: CDR1 LNHDA and CDR2 SQIVND (reference sequence). V was shortened by 3 bases and J by 4 bases, with 16 bases between the two germline ends. DNA for the CDR3: TGTGCCAGTAGTATTTGGGGCAGGAGTTATAATCAGCCCCAGCATTTT. Residues: CASSIWGRSYNQPQHF. The whole variable domain, remainder taken from reference TRBV19 and TRBJ1-5, is DGGITQSPKYLFRKEGQNVTLSCEQNLNHDAMYWYRQDPGQGLRLIYYSQIVNDFQKGDIAEGYSVSREKKESFPLTVTSAQKNPTAFYLCASSIWGRSYNQPQHFGDGTRLSIL.

Here the CDR3 DNA reads TGTGCCAGCAGCTTGAACCCGGGACTAGCGGTCTACGAGCAGTACTTC. This codes for CASSLNPGLAVYEQYF. The genes are TRBV7-2 and TRBJ2-7; 11 nucleotides match TRBD2. This CDR3 spans 16 amino acids. CDR1 is SGHTA, CDR2 FQGNSA, per germline. V was clipped by 3 bases and J by 3 bases; unmatched bases: 7.

The chain joins TRBV10-3 to TRBJ2-7; D gene ambiguous. Trimming cost V 2 bases and J 6 bases, with 20 bases left between them. Germline values: CDR1 ENHRY, CDR2 SYGVKD. This CDR3 contains 16 residues. CDR3 in DNA: TGTGCCATCAGTGAGCTTCTAACTGACCGGGCGGCCGAGCAGTACTTC. Translated: CAISELLTDRAAEQYF.

This chain joins TRBV7-9 and TRBJ1-1; D might be TRBD1 (6 bases). The V and J ends lost 4 bases and 2 bases respectively, with 11 bases between them. CDR1 and CDR2 from the germline V gene are SEHNR and FQNEAQ (reference sequence). This CDR3 comprises 14 residues. As DNA, the CDR3 is TGTGCCAGCAGCTCTCCGGACAGCAACACTGAAGCTTTCTTT. It yields the protein CASSSPDSNTEAFF. The full variable domain, its missing parts supplied by reference TRBV7-9 and TRBJ1-1, is DTGVSQNPRHKITKRGQNVTFRCDPISEHNRLYWYRQTLGQGPEFLTYFQNEAQLEKSRLLSDRFSAERPKGSFSTLEIQRTEQGDSAMYLCASSSPDSNTEAFFGQGTRLTVV.

The chain couples TRBV5-1 to TRBJ2-3; the match to TRBD1 covers 7 bases. J gave up 0 bases and V 4 bases, and 8 bases lay outside the gene matches. The CDR3 is 16 residues long. Germline values: CDR1 SGHRS, CDR2 YFSETQ. CDR3 DNA sequence: TGCGCCAGCAGCCGGGACAGCCCTACTAGCACAGATACGCAGTATTTT. This sequence encodes CASSRDSPTSTDTQYF.

The rearrangement links TRBV29-1 to TRBJ2-1; TRBD1 might be the D (6 bases). This CDR3 has 13 residues. The germline CDR1 and CDR2 sequences are SQVTM and ANQGSEA. Trimming took 7 bases from V and 9 from J, leaving 19 bases between them. The chain's CDR3 is CSATLGTFGEQFF. CDR3 bases: TGCAGCGCTACCCTGGGGACATTCGGTGAGCAGTTCTTC.

J is TRBJ2-2 and V is TRBV6-5, with a tentative D call TRBD2 (5 bases). V lost 7 bases and J lost 5, with 14 bases in between. Germline CDR1 MNHEY, CDR2 SVGAGI. CDR3 length: 14 residues. CDR3 amino acids: CASKEEGGTGELFF. CDR3 nucleotides: TGTGCCAGCAAAGAAGAAGGAGGAACCGGGGAGCTGTTTTTT.

V and J are TRBV7-3 and TRBJ2-7, with a weak D call TRBD2 (5 bases). Germline assignment: CDR1 SGHTA and CDR2 FQGTGA. V was trimmed by 1 base and J by 3 bases, leaving 13 bases between them. The length of the CDR3 is 15 residues. CDR3: CASSLRAGRDYEQYF. CDR3 nucleotide sequence: TGTGCCAGCAGCTTAAGGGCAGGTCGGGACTACGAGCAGTACTTC.

This chain connects TRBV6-5 to TRBJ2-1, with D possibly being TRBD1 or TRBD2 (5 bases each). CDR1 is MNHEY and CDR2 is SVGAGI in the germline V gene. This CDR3 spans 12 amino acids. V gave up 4 bases and J gave up 6 bases, with 7 bases separating them. In DNA form, the CDR3 reads TGTGCCAGCAGTTCGGGACCCAATGAGCAGTTCTTC. Translating it yields CASSSGPNEQFF.

This chain joins TRBV4-1 and TRBJ2-7; no firm D call. Germline assignment: CDR1 MGHRA and CDR2 YSYEKL. V dropped 0 bases and J dropped 7 bases, with 13 bases sitting between them. The CDR3 spans 14 residues. The chain's CDR3 is CASSQEAPTQEQYF. CDR3 DNA sequence: TGCGCCAGCAGCCAAGAAGCCCCGACACAGGAGCAGTACTTC.

The V gene is TRBV5-1, the J gene TRBJ2-2; 7 bases line up with TRBD2. The germline V gene encodes CDR1 SGHRS and CDR2 YFSETQ. This CDR3 is built from 15 residues. J was trimmed by 1 base and V by 2 bases; bases with no gene match: 2. CDR3 in amino acids: CASSFGGGNTGELFF. The CDR3 DNA reads TGCGCCAGCAGCTTTGGCGGGGGGAACACCGGGGAGCTGTTTTTT.

This clone was counted a single time. CDR3 bases: TGTGCCAGCAGTGAAGATCCCGGGGGCGGTTACGAGCAGTACTTC. It yields the protein CASSEDPGGGYEQYF. The chain recombines TRBV2 with TRBJ2-7; D may correspond to TRBD1 or TRBD2 (6 bases each). CDR3 size: 15 residues. The V gene lost 1 base and the J gene lost 4 bases, with 14 bases spanning the gap. The V gene's germline CDR1 is SNHLY and CDR2 FYNNEI. Together with reference TRBV2 and TRBJ2-7, the CDR3 gives the full variable domain: EPEVTQTPSHQVTQMGQEVILRCVPISNHLYFYWYRQILGQKVEFLVSFYNNEISEKSEIFDDQFSVERPDGSNFTLKIRSTKLEDSAMYFCASSEDPGGGYEQYFGPGTRLTVT.

V usage is TRBV9 and J usage is TRBJ2-5; possible D gene TRBD2, 7 bases. V gave up 2 bases and J gave up 5 bases, with 13 bases separating them. This CDR3 region has 14 residues. Germline CDR1 is SGDLS and CDR2 is YYNGEE. The CDR3 coding sequence is TGTGCCAGCAGCGTGGGGGGGCGCGGGGAGACCCAGTACTTC. Translation: CASSVGGRGETQYF. Drawing the rest from reference TRBV9 and TRBJ2-5, the complete variable domain is DSGVTQTPKHLITATGQRVTLRCSPRSGDLSVYWYQQSLDQGLQFLIQYYNGEERAKGNILERFSAQQFPDLHSELNLSSLELGDSALYFCASSVGGRGETQYFGPGTRLLVL.

The genes are TRBV7-9 and TRBJ2-1; 7 bases line up with TRBD2. After removal of 4 bases from V and 5 bases from J, the junction contained 11 bases not matched to a gene. The CDR3 runs 16 residues. The germline V gene has CDR1 SEHNR and CDR2 FQNEAQ (reference sequence). CDR3 DNA: TGTGCCAGCAGCTCTTCTAGCGGTTCGGCTAACAATGAGCAGTTCTTC. Amino acid sequence: CASSSSSGSANNEQFF.

The rearrangement links TRBV18 to TRBJ1-4; maybe TRBD1 (5 bases). Germline lookup yields CDR1 KGHSH and CDR2 LQKENI. CDR3 length: 17 amino acids. V was cut by 3 bases and J by 1 base, with 15 bases left in between. Here the CDR3 DNA reads TGTGCCAGCTCACCCCCGGCGGGGGGTATAACTAATGAAAAACTGTTTTTT. It specifies CASSPPAGGITNEKLFF.

The chain couples TRBV5-8 to TRBJ2-7; D is uncertain. The CDR3 is 13 amino acids. V shed 3 bases and J shed 3 bases, with 10 bases lying between them. Germline CDR1 SGHTS, CDR2 YDEGEE. CDR3 in amino acids: CASSSIESYEQYF. The CDR3 bases are TGTGCCAGCAGCTCTATCGAAAGCTACGAGCAGTACTTC.

The chain joins TRBV18 to TRBJ1-5, with unresolved D. V lost 0 bases, J lost 6 bases, and 3 bases lay in between. The CDR3 extends over 12 amino acids. CDR1 KGHSH and CDR2 LQKENI come from the germline V gene. The DNA of the CDR3 is TGTGCCAGCTCACCACCTGGTCAGCCCCAGCATTTT. Residues: CASSPPGQPQHF.

This sequence joins TRBV2 and TRBJ2-2; TRBD1 agrees at 9 bases. The CDR3 runs to 17 residues. Germline V gene lookup returns CDR1 SNHLY and CDR2 FYNNEI. V was pared by 0 bases and J by 5 bases, with 7 bases of the junction left unmatched. CDR3 nucleotide sequence: TGTGCCAGCAGTGAAGCGGTCGGGACAGGGTCTACCGGGGAGCTGTTTTTT. This sequence encodes CASSEAVGTGSTGELFF.

This clone occurred once. The rearrangement uses TRBV7-6 and TRBJ1-6; D call uncertain. The CDR3 is 15 amino acids. Looked up from germline, CDR1 is SGHVS and CDR2 is FNYEAQ. V was trimmed by 5 bases and J by 8 bases, leaving 16 bases between them. The DNA of the CDR3 is TGTGCCAGCAGCCCGAGCGGCAAGGGAGATTCACCCCTCCACTTT. It yields the protein CASSPSGKGDSPLHF.